Detailed here is one TCR beta chain. Its specificity is not known. The sample belongs to a study of radiotherapy plus CTLA-4 blockade in lung cancer. Whole-study findings and limits: Among reported predictors of response, early blood T cell clone dynamics with interferon-beta performed best. TCR clones from tumors expanded in blood after radiotherapy plus ipilimumab.

Participants had chemo-refractory metastatic non-small-cell lung cancer and were treated with focal radiation plus ipilimumab CTLA-4 blockade. The germline V and J ends were trimmed by 4 bases and 3 bases, with 8 bases remaining between them. The length of the CDR3 is 12 residues. Germline loops: CDR1 SGHRS, CDR2 YFSETQ. Produced via immunoSEQ multiplex PCR; TCRdb's table is partial and in-frame only. The sample holds 90,000 to 100,000 clones, around 88% seen once. This receptor was identified in a human donor with non-small cell lung cancer that progressed on radiotherapy plus ipilimumab. The V call is TRBV5-1, the J call TRBJ2-7; possibly TRBD1 or TRBD2 for D (5 bases each). The sample consisted of peripheral blood, taken from a patient treated with radiotherapy plus ipilimumab. The CDR3 coding sequence is TGCGCCAGCAGCGGGACCGTCTACGAGCAGTACTTC. This translates into CASSGTVYEQYF. The complete variable domain, with remaining parts taken from reference TRBV5-1 and TRBJ2-7, reads KAGVTQTPRYLIKTRGQQVTLSCSPISGHRSVSWYQQTPGQGLQFLFEYFSETQRNKGNFPGRFSGRQFSNSRSEMNVSTLELGDSALYLCASSGTVYEQYFGPGTRLTVT.